Shown below are 30 T cell receptor beta chains from a single sample sequenced in a study of blood T cell repertoires in COVID-19. TCRdb's copy holds only in-frame clones and misses some; the assay was immunoSEQ multiplex PCR. The sample lists approximately 93,000 clones; approximately 80% were seen once. Sample: peripheral blood. The source is a woman older than 75 with acute or convalescent COVID-19.

This chain connects TRBV4-1 to TRBJ2-7; 7 bases are shared with TRBD1. Germline V gives CDR1 MGHRA, CDR2 YSYEKL. CDR3 length equals 15 residues. With 3 bases clipped from V and 2 bases from J, the junction kept 7 bases outside the gene matches. CDR3: CASSQRTGRTYEQYF. The CDR3 DNA reads as TGCGCCAGCAGCCAGAGGACAGGCCGAACCTACGAGCAGTACTTC.

V is TRBV7-9 and J is TRBJ2-1, with TRBD1 identical over 8 bases. CDR3 size: 16 residues. J lost 7 bases, V lost 5 bases, and 13 bases had no gene match. CDR1 and CDR2 (germline): SEHNR, FQNEAQ (reference sequence). DNA of the CDR3: TGTGCCAGCAGCCCGACCCGGGACAGGCGTCATAATGAGCAGTTCTTC. Amino acids: CASSPTRDRRHNEQFF.

The sample holds one count of this clone. V is TRBV5-4 and J is TRBJ2-1, with TRBD2 identical over 10 bases. The junction had 6 bases not matched to a gene; V was cut back by 1 base and J by 8 bases. The CDR3 runs to 15 residues. CDR1 is SGHNT, CDR2 YYREEE, per germline (reference sequence). CDR3 DNA: TGTGCCAGCAGCTTGACCAGCGGGGGGGGTGATGAGCAGTTCTTC. Translating it yields CASSLTSGGGDEQFF.

This clone has a handful of counts. The V call is TRBV2, the J call TRBJ1-5; D gene unclear. Trimming took 6 bases from V and 7 from J, leaving 10 bases between them. The CDR3 length is 12 residues. The germline gives CDR1 SNHLY, CDR2 FYNNEI. CDR3: CASSENRQPQHF. Here the CDR3 DNA reads TGTGCCAGCAGCGAGAACCGGCAGCCCCAGCATTTT.

V usage is TRBV7-9 and J usage is TRBJ2-5; 11 bases line up with TRBD2. Germline V CDR1 and CDR2: SEHNR, FQNEAQ (reference sequence). The V segment lost 6 bases and the J segment 2 bases; nucleotides outside the gene matches: 5. The CDR3 sequence is 15 residues long. CDR3 region: CASSNIAGGQETQYF. The CDR3 region has the DNA TGTGCCAGCAGTAATATAGCGGGAGGGCAAGAGACCCAGTACTTC.

In this sample, this clone is medium-sized. The sample carries other DNA sequences with the same CDR3. CDR3 region: CASSFAGTGDNEQFF. CDR3 DNA sequence: TGTGCCAGCAGCTTCGCTGGGACAGGGGACAATGAGCAGTTCTTC. The genes are TRBV7-9 and TRBJ2-1; 10 bases line up with TRBD1. V dropped 3 bases and J dropped 5; count of bases not matched to a gene: 4. The CDR3 is 15 amino acids. The germline gives CDR1 SEHNR, CDR2 FQNEAQ (reference sequence).

CDR3 sequence reads: CASSLGQRLSPLHF. The CDR3, as DNA: TGTGCCAGCAGCTTAGGCCAGAGGCTCTCACCCCTCCACTTT. The rearrangement links TRBV7-2 to TRBJ1-6, with D unresolved. Germline V lookup: CDR1 SGHTA, CDR2 FQGNSA. Trimming pared 1 base from V and 10 bases from J, leaving 11 bases between. The CDR3 has 14 amino acids.

The chain combines TRBV5-1 with TRBJ2-7; 7 bases map to TRBD1. The germline CDR1 and CDR2 sequences are SGHRS and YFSETQ. With V trimmed by 0 bases and J by 4 bases, 7 bases remained unmatched. CDR3 length: 15 residues. The CDR3 sequence is CASSLEPGTAYEQYF. CDR3 nucleotide sequence: TGCGCCAGCAGCTTGGAACCCGGGACAGCATACGAGCAGTACTTC.

The rearrangement links TRBV7-2 to TRBJ2-1; D unresolved. The CDR3 runs 13 residues. In germline, CDR1 is SGHTA, CDR2 FQGNSA. The V gene lost 4 bases and the J gene lost 0 bases, with 4 bases spanning the gap. The CDR3 spells CASSSYSYNEQFF. The CDR3 bases are TGTGCCAGCAGCTCCTACTCCTACAATGAGCAGTTCTTC.

J is TRBJ2-1 and V is TRBV7-2, with 9 bases aligning to TRBD2. In germline, CDR1 is SGHTA, CDR2 FQGNSA. The CDR3 spans 18 residues. V gave up 4 bases and J gave up 7 bases; unmatched junction bases: 17. CDR3 in DNA: TGTGCCAGCAGCTCCCGCCCCTTCGTAGCGGGAGAAATAAATGAGCAGTTCTTC. Translated: CASSSRPFVAGEINEQFF.

The rearrangement uses TRBV29-1 and TRBJ1-2; D ambiguous. In germline, CDR1 is SQVTM, CDR2 ANQGSEA. The CDR3 contains 14 residues. V lost 7 bases and J lost 4, with 19 bases in between. The CDR3 bases are TGCAGCGCCCCCTCGGGGTATATTTTCTATGGCTACACCTTC. Protein sequence: CSAPSGYIFYGYTF.

V gene TRBV7-2 combines with J gene TRBJ1-3; D remains ambiguous. CDR1 is SGHTA, CDR2 FQGNSA, per germline. The CDR3 length is 14 residues. V dropped 2 bases and J dropped 2 bases, with 7 bases sitting between them. CDR3: CASSLLETGNTIYF. The CDR3 bases are TGTGCCAGCAGCTTACTGGAGACTGGAAACACCATATATTTT.

The chain couples TRBV7-2 to TRBJ1-2; 8 bases align to TRBD1. J gave up 5 bases and V 4 bases, and 3 bases lay outside the gene matches. Germline assignment: CDR1 SGHTA and CDR2 FQGNSA. The CDR3 extends over 13 amino acids. CDR3 coding DNA: TGTGCCAGCAGCTCGGGACAGGAGTATGGCTACACCTTC. Translated: CASSSGQEYGYTF.

The gene calls are TRBV5-4 and TRBJ2-3; weak D call: TRBD1 (6 bases). V lost 1 base and J 1 base, leaving 7 bases between the germline ends. Germline lookup yields CDR1 SGHNT and CDR2 YYREEE (reference sequence). The length of the CDR3 is 14 residues. CDR3 protein: CASSLKGGTDTQYF. The CDR3 DNA sequence: TGTGCCAGCAGCTTGAAGGGGGGCACAGATACGCAGTATTTT.

This clone was found once. The genes are TRBV27 and TRBJ1-1; D might be TRBD1 (6 bases). Germline values: CDR1 MNHEY, CDR2 SMNVEV (reference sequence). Trimming pared 2 bases from V and 1 base from J, leaving 8 bases between. CDR3 length equals 14 residues. The CDR3 DNA reads as TGTGCCAGCAGTTTAAGGGGGGGGAACACTGAAGCTTTCTTT. Amino acid sequence: CASSLRGGNTEAFF.

The chain has TRBV28 and TRBJ2-1, with 7 bases identical to TRBD1. In germline, CDR1 is MDHEN, CDR2 SYDVKM. V was clipped by 3 bases and J by 5 bases; unmatched bases: 4. The CDR3 sequence is 14 residues long. CDR3 loop: CASSLGDRDNEQFF. The CDR3 DNA reads as TGTGCCAGCAGTTTGGGAGACAGGGACAATGAGCAGTTCTTC.

The CDR3 nucleotides are TGTGCCAGCAGAGTCCAGGGGGCAGACACCATATATTTT. Translated, it gives CASRVQGADTIYF. V is TRBV28 and J is TRBJ1-3; 8 nucleotides match TRBD1. Unmatched junction bases numbered 6, after V lost 6 bases and J lost 8 bases. Looked up from germline, CDR1 is MDHEN and CDR2 is SYDVKM. The CDR3 spans 13 residues.

The V and J genes are TRBV7-2 and TRBJ1-1; the match to TRBD1 covers 10 bases. This CDR3 has 14 amino acids. V trimming: 3 bases; J trimming: 6 bases; junction bases outside the gene matches: 4. Germline V CDR1 and CDR2: SGHTA, FQGNSA. The CDR3, as DNA: TGTGCCAGCAGCTTGGGGACAGGGGTTCCTGAAGCTTTCTTT. Encoded protein: CASSLGTGVPEAFF.

This clone appeared a few times. This chain links TRBV6-1 with TRBJ2-7; D is uncertain. The CDR3 length is 12 residues. V was shortened by 3 bases and J by 2 bases, with 5 bases between the two germline ends. Germline assignment: CDR1 MNHNS and CDR2 SASEGT. The CDR3 DNA follows: TGTGCCAGCAGTGATTCGGCCTACGAGCAGTACTTC. It is translated as CASSDSAYEQYF.

This chain connects TRBV2 to TRBJ1-1, with unresolved D. Per germline, CDR1 SNHLY and CDR2 FYNNEI. CDR3 length: 14 amino acids. Trimming shortened V by 8 bases and J by 1 base, and 14 bases separated the two germline ends. For the CDR3, the DNA is TGTGCCAGCCGGCGGAGCAGAACGAACACTGAAGCTTTCTTT. It translates to CASRRSRTNTEAFF.

The rearrangement uses TRBV18 and TRBJ1-2; tentatively, D is TRBD1 (6 bases). Trimming stripped 6 bases from V and 2 bases from J, with 10 bases between. CDR3 length: 13 residues. The germline gives CDR1 KGHSH, CDR2 LQKENI. CDR3 residues: CASSPDRNYGYTF. The DNA for the CDR3 is TGTGCCAGCTCTCCCGACAGGAACTATGGCTACACCTTC.

J is TRBJ1-6 and V is TRBV11-2; 7 nucleotides agree with TRBD1. J lost 2 bases, V lost 0 bases, and 10 bases had no gene match. This CDR3 spans 19 amino acids. Germline V lookup: CDR1 SGHAT, CDR2 FQNNGV. The CDR3 loop is CASSLDKFGTATYNSPLHF. CDR3 nucleotides: TGTGCCAGCAGCTTAGATAAATTTGGGACAGCTACCTATAATTCACCCCTCCACTTT.

The chain employs TRBV6-1 and TRBJ2-7; D gene ambiguous. There are 18 residues in the CDR3. CDR1 is MNHNS and CDR2 is SASEGT in the germline V gene. Trimming took 1 base from V and 4 from J, leaving 23 bases between them. CDR3 in DNA: TGTGCCAGCAGTGAAGACCTCCCAGGTCCCCTCAGTAGATACGAGCAGTACTTC. Protein: CASSEDLPGPLSRYEQYF.

V and J are TRBV13 and TRBJ2-1, with 9 bases that match TRBD2. V lost 0 bases, J lost 6 bases, and 15 bases stayed unmatched. The germline V gene encodes CDR1 PRHDT and CDR2 FYEKMQ (reference sequence). The CDR3 extends over 19 amino acids. The CDR3 region is CASSLGLASGTPAGNEQFF. The CDR3 DNA sequence: TGTGCCAGCAGCTTAGGTCTGGCTAGCGGGACTCCCGCCGGCAATGAGCAGTTCTTC.

This clone occurred once. The chain recombines TRBV12-5 with TRBJ1-1; D remains unclear. CDR1 is LGHNT and CDR2 is FRNRAP in the germline V gene. The CDR3 has 13 residues. Trimming left V 5 bases short and J 1 base short, with 8 bases between. The CDR3 protein is CASGHRENTEAFF. In DNA, the CDR3 is TGTGCTAGTGGTCACAGAGAGAACACTGAAGCTTTCTTT.

The CDR3 coding sequence is TGTGCCTGGAGTGTACTGGGGCAGGGGGCGCTGGGGAACTATGGCTACACCTTC. Translating it yields CAWSVLGQGALGNYGYTF. J is TRBJ1-2 and V is TRBV30, with 8 bases lining up with TRBD1. CDR1 is GTSNPN, CDR2 SVGIG, per germline (reference sequence). The CDR3 spans 18 residues. V was pared by 0 bases and J by 2 bases, with 14 bases of the junction left unmatched.

V is TRBV5-5 and J is TRBJ2-7; a possible D gene is TRBD1 (6 bases). Looked up from germline, CDR1 is SGHKS and CDR2 is YYEKEE (reference sequence). This CDR3 has 15 amino acids. V gave up 0 bases and J gave up 6 bases, with 16 bases separating them. The CDR3 loop reads CASSLGVGQVGEQYF. The DNA for the CDR3 is TGTGCCAGCAGCTTGGGGGTGGGACAAGTAGGCGAGCAGTACTTC.

The rearrangement joins TRBV5-1 to TRBJ2-7; D unclear. V gave up 1 base and J gave up 0 bases, with 20 bases separating them. The CDR3 contains 18 residues. CDR1 is SGHRS, CDR2 YFSETQ, per germline. The CDR3 loop reads CASSLISTREAVSYEQYF. The CDR3 DNA reads TGCGCCAGCAGCTTGATTAGCACACGCGAGGCCGTCTCCTACGAGCAGTACTTC.

The rearrangement uses TRBV2 and TRBJ1-5; no reliable D call. This CDR3 comprises 14 residues. Trimming took off 6 bases at V and 5 bases at J, with 14 bases between the two ends. Per the germline V gene, CDR1 is SNHLY and CDR2 is FYNNEI. The CDR3 bases are TGTGCCAGCAGCTCCGGGAGAAAGGATCAGCCCCAGCATTTT. The encoded protein is CASSSGRKDQPQHF.

The V gene is TRBV11-2, the J gene TRBJ1-4; the match to TRBD1 covers 8 bases. Trimming took 3 bases from V and 4 from J; bases not matched to a gene: 4. This CDR3 region has 15 residues. Germline loops: CDR1 SGHAT, CDR2 FQNNGV. The CDR3 nucleotides are TGTGCCAGCAGCTTCGGACAGGGCGGTAATGAAAAACTGTTTTTT. This translates into CASSFGQGGNEKLFF.